This T cell receptor (beta chain) is drawn from a study of Ad26.COV2.S vaccination and SARS-CoV-2 variants. The overall study: Once or twice, 56 days apart, Ad26.COV2.S was delivered intramuscularly.

Treatment specified: roughly 18 received Ad26.COV2.S at low or high dose, single or two shots; about 5 received placebo; per-sample allocation not given. After the first vaccine or placebo injection, samples were drawn on day 63. The table came from immunoSEQ multiplex PCR; TCRdb's copy has only in-frame clones and leaves some out. Of 300,000 to 400,000 clones listed, roughly 84% are singletons. CDR3 length equals 14 residues. CDR1 is LGHNT, CDR2 FRNRAP, per germline. The ends were cut back, 6 bases at V and 6 bases at J, with 17 bases in the middle. The clonotype originates from a person aged 18-65 years who received the Ad26.COV2.S COVID-19 vaccine or a placebo. The chain joins TRBV12-5 to TRBJ1-1, with D perhaps TRBD1 (6 bases). Sequenced here: peripheral blood, sampled in a trial of Ad26.COV2.S vaccine versus placebo. CDR3 nucleotides: TGTGCTAGTGGCTCGAACCAGGGGTTCTCTGAAGCTTTCTTT. Protein product: CASGSNQGFSEAFF. Complete variable domain (other parts from reference TRBV12-5 and TRBJ1-1): DARVTQTPRHKVTEMGQEVTMRCQPILGHNTVFWYRQTMMQGLELLAYFRNRAPLDDSGMPKDRFSAEMPDATLATLKIQPSEPRDSAVYFCASGSNQGFSEAFFGQGTRLTVV.